What follows is one T cell receptor (beta chain) and its context. The data derive from a study of T-cell reconstitution after alpha-beta-depleted transplantation in children. A TCRbeta library incorporating unique molecular identifiers was prepared. TCRdb redid the calling of the PCR reads with MiXCR, one entry per CDR3 protein. Here the sample spans almost 500,000 distinct CDR3 sequences, around 12% being singletons. V lost 5 bases, J lost 7 bases, and 15 bases lay in between. From germline, CDR1 is SGHDT and CDR2 YYEEEE. The CDR3 consists of 14 residues. This specimen consisted of PBMCs from the stem cell graft donor, obtained from the stem cell graft. The chain combines TRBV5-6 with TRBJ2-2; D is unclear. This clonotype was obtained from a human donor who donated a stem cell graft to a child with combined immunodeficiency. This chain's CDR3 is CASSSDNLGGELFF. DNA for the CDR3: TGTGCCAGCAGTTCCGATAACCTCGGCGGGGAGCTGTTTTTT.